This entry lists 28 T cell receptor beta chains sequenced from one sample in a study of brain T cells in children with intractable seizures. Method: immunoSEQ multiplex PCR; TCRdb's copy keeps in-frame clones and lacks some. The repertoire holds fewer than 25,000 clones, with approximately 94% as singletons. Sequences were derived from peripheral blood, sampled at surgery. These receptors were collected from a boy aged 5-17 years with focal cortical dysplasia and intractable seizures.

The chain couples TRBV27 to TRBJ2-5; 9 nucleotides match TRBD2. The CDR3 has 15 residues. The trim removed 5 bases at V and 3 bases at J, leaving 7 bases unmatched. Germline lookup yields CDR1 MNHEY and CDR2 SMNVEV (reference sequence). CDR3 loop: CASSRTSSGKETQYF. The CDR3 DNA reads TGTGCCAGCAGTCGCACATCTAGCGGGAAAGAGACCCAGTACTTC.

The chain recombines TRBV19 with TRBJ2-7, with 7 bases identical to TRBD1. The CDR3 runs to 14 residues. V dropped 3 bases and J dropped 4; count of bases not matched to a gene: 6. From germline, CDR1 is LNHDA and CDR2 SQIVND (reference sequence). CDR3: CASSMTGTHYEQYF. CDR3 nucleotides: TGTGCCAGTAGTATGACAGGGACGCATTACGAGCAGTACTTC.

V and J are TRBV12-3 or TRBV12-4 and TRBJ2-5; D ambiguous. Trimming cost V 1 base and J 4 bases, with 4 bases left between them. This CDR3 has 12 amino acids. As DNA, the CDR3 is TGTGCCAGCAGTTTAGATGGAGAGACCCAGTACTTC. It specifies CASSLDGETQYF.

The chain combines TRBV19 with TRBJ2-5; D call uncertain. CDR1 LNHDA and CDR2 SQIVND come from the germline V gene (reference sequence). V gave up 1 base and J gave up 2 bases, with 5 bases separating them. The CDR3 has 13 residues. The CDR3 DNA is TGTGCCAGTAGTATAGCCAATCAAGAGACCCAGTACTTC. Translation gives CASSIANQETQYF.

This chain joins TRBV23-1 and TRBJ2-2, with D unresolved. TRBV23-1 is marked as an open reading frame, function uncertain. V was clipped by 2 bases and J by 3 bases, with 4 bases between them. There are 13 residues in the CDR3. The CDR3 reads CASSQQDTGELFF. The DNA for the CDR3 is TGCGCCAGCAGTCAACAGGACACCGGGGAGCTGTTTTTT.

V usage is TRBV5-8 and J usage is TRBJ1-6; D is ambiguous. Per the germline V gene, CDR1 is SGHTS and CDR2 is YDEGEE. The CDR3 extends over 13 amino acids. Trimming cost V 5 bases and J 4 bases, with 7 bases left between them. CDR3 loop: CASSKQYNSPLHF. The CDR3, as DNA: TGTGCCAGCAGTAAACAGTATAATTCACCCCTCCACTTT. The variable domain in full, with the rest retrieved from reference TRBV5-8 and TRBJ1-6, is EAGVTQSPTHLIKTRGQQATLRCSPISGHTSVYWYQQALGLGLQFLLWYDEGEERNRGNFPPRFSGRQFPNYSSELNVNALELEDSALYLCASSKQYNSPLHFGNGTRLTVT.

The CDR3 loop reads CASSQTDSYEQYV. For the CDR3, the DNA is TGCGCCAGCAGCCAGACAGACTCCTACGAGCAGTACGTC. The chain recombines TRBV4-1 with TRBJ2-7, with a tentative D call TRBD1 (5 bases). Germline loops: CDR1 MGHRA, CDR2 YSYEKL. V gave up 3 bases and J gave up 0 bases, with 6 bases separating them. The CDR3 has 13 residues.

This clone appeared a single time. This sequence joins TRBV27 and TRBJ1-2, with TRBD1 matching 10 bases. This CDR3 contains 15 residues. J gave up 4 bases and V 5 bases, and 7 bases lay outside the gene matches. Germline assignment: CDR1 MNHEY and CDR2 SMNVEV (reference sequence). CDR3 sequence reads: CASSQSTGGLYGYTF. The CDR3 DNA reads TGTGCCAGCAGTCAATCGACAGGGGGCCTCTATGGCTACACCTTC.

The chain has TRBV18 and TRBJ1-1; unclear D gene. The CDR3 has 12 residues. Germline CDR1 is KGHSH and CDR2 is LQKENI. The germline V and J ends were trimmed by 3 bases and 6 bases, with 8 bases remaining between them. The CDR3 DNA reads TGTGCCAGCTCACCGGGAGGGTCTGAAGCTTTCTTT. Amino acid sequence: CASSPGGSEAFF.

The chain uses TRBV4-1 and TRBJ2-1, with TRBD2 matching over 9 bases. J was trimmed by 9 bases and V by 4 bases; bases with no gene match: 16. CDR3 size: 17 residues. Germline V lookup: CDR1 MGHRA, CDR2 YSYEKL. CDR3 bases: TGCGCCAGCAGCCTCCTAGGCGTAGCGGGGGAGTTGAGTGAGCAGTTCTTC. This translates into CASSLLGVAGELSEQFF.

V usage is TRBV11-2 and J usage is TRBJ2-1; D gene uncertain. The CDR3 extends over 13 amino acids. V gave up 1 base and J gave up 7 bases, with 8 bases separating them. CDR1 is SGHAT and CDR2 is FQNNGV in the germline V gene. This CDR3 reads CASSLGKVNEQFF. As DNA, the CDR3 is TGTGCCAGCAGCTTAGGTAAGGTGAATGAGCAGTTCTTC.

The chain joins TRBV18 to TRBJ2-7; possibly TRBD1 or TRBD2 for D (5 bases each). Germline CDR1 is KGHSH and CDR2 is LQKENI. Deletions cut 0 bases from V and 3 bases from J, with 15 bases between. The CDR3 contains 16 residues. As DNA, the CDR3 is TGTGCCAGCTCACCACCAGGACGGGACGCTCGCTACGAGCAGTACTTC. Its translation: CASSPPGRDARYEQYF.

The rearrangement joins TRBV23-1 to TRBJ1-6; D unresolved. TRBV23-1 is placed among ORFs of uncertain function. The CDR3 totals 16 residues. Trimming took 4 bases from V and 3 from J, leaving 13 bases between them. Here the CDR3 reads CASSPRPQNYNSPLHF. The CDR3 DNA reads TGCGCCAGCAGTCCTAGGCCGCAGAACTATAATTCACCCCTCCACTTT.

In nucleotides, the CDR3 is TGTGCCAGCAGCTTAACGGTTCCAGATACGCAGTATTTT. The encoded protein is CASSLTVPDTQYF. The chain has TRBV7-3 and TRBJ2-3; D uncertain. This CDR3 has 13 amino acids. Germline V gene data show CDR1 as SGHTA and CDR2 as FQGTGA. V lost 0 bases and J 4 bases, leaving 5 bases between the germline ends.

The J gene is TRBJ1-2, the V gene TRBV30, with 8 bases that match TRBD1. The CDR3 totals 13 residues. V gave up 5 bases and J gave up 1 base; unmatched junction bases: 3. The germline CDR1 and CDR2 sequences are GTSNPN and SVGIG (reference sequence). The chain's CDR3 is CAWEDRGNYGYTF. The CDR3, as DNA: TGTGCCTGGGAAGACAGGGGTAACTATGGCTACACCTTC.

This chain connects TRBV15 to TRBJ1-2, with a possible D match to TRBD1 (6 bases). CDR1 is LNHNV and CDR2 is YYDKDF in the germline V gene (reference sequence). V lost 0 bases and J 8 bases, leaving 13 bases between the germline ends. CDR3 length equals 14 residues. CDR3 in DNA: TGTGCCACCAGCAGAGAAACAGGGAGCCTGGGCTACACCTTC. Translation: CATSRETGSLGYTF.

This clone was counted a few times. The chain is built from TRBV7-3 and TRBJ1-6; 9 bases align to TRBD1. The V and J ends lost 0 bases and 9 bases, in that order; junction bases with no gene match: 3. Germline CDR1 is SGHTA and CDR2 is FQGTGA. The CDR3 is 15 residues long. CDR3 DNA sequence: TGTGCCAGCAGCTTAACGGGACAGGGAGGTTCACCCCTCCACTTT. Protein: CASSLTGQGGSPLHF.

As to this clone: Additional DNA sequences in this sample encode the identical CDR3. This chain uses TRBV6-2 or TRBV6-3 with TRBJ2-3, with 13 bases aligning to TRBD2. Trimming removed 0 bases from V and 4 bases from J; junction bases left unmatched: 1. Per the germline V gene, CDR1 is MNHEY and CDR2 is SVGEGT. The CDR3 has 16 amino acids. CDR3: CASSYSLAGGPDTQYF. The CDR3 bases are TGTGCCAGCAGTTACTCACTAGCGGGAGGGCCAGATACGCAGTATTTT.

This clone was counted a single time. The CDR3 DNA follows: TGCGCCAGCAGTGTGGGGGGCTATGAGCAGTTCTTC. It is translated as CASSVGGYEQFF. This sequence joins TRBV5-1 and TRBJ2-1; perhaps D is TRBD1 or TRBD2 (6 bases each). Germline values: CDR1 SGHRS, CDR2 YFSETQ. This CDR3 has 12 amino acids. Trimming pared 5 bases from V and 8 bases from J, leaving 11 bases between.

This chain uses TRBV4-1 with TRBJ2-1; a possible D gene is TRBD2 (6 bases). The CDR3 spans 16 residues. Trimming cost V 0 bases and J 3 bases, with 12 bases left between them. CDR1 and CDR2 (germline): MGHRA, YSYEKL. The CDR3 DNA sequence: TGCGCCAGCAGCCAAGATAGGGCGGGGCGCTACAATGAGCAGTTCTTC. Its translation: CASSQDRAGRYNEQFF.

The chain couples TRBV19 to TRBJ1-1; D might be TRBD1 (6 bases). The CDR3 covers 13 residues. The ends were cut back, 7 bases at V and 1 base at J, with 10 bases in the middle. Germline lookup yields CDR1 LNHDA and CDR2 SQIVND (reference sequence). The CDR3 reads CASTRGANTEAFF. The CDR3 coding sequence is TGTGCCAGTACGCGGGGGGCGAACACTGAAGCTTTCTTT.

This rearrangement joins TRBV30 to TRBJ1-3; D gene uncertain. Looked up from germline, CDR1 is GTSNPN and CDR2 is SVGIG (reference sequence). V dropped 3 bases and J dropped 4 bases, with 4 bases sitting between them. CDR3 size: 11 residues. The CDR3 loop reads CAWRGGNTIYF. The CDR3 nucleotides read TGTGCCTGGAGGGGGGGAAACACCATATATTTT.

The chain is built from TRBV10-3 and TRBJ1-6, with D possibly matching TRBD1 (5 bases). The CDR3 consists of 13 residues. Trimming cost V 10 bases and J 9 bases, with 16 bases left between them. Germline values: CDR1 ENHRY, CDR2 SYGVKD. The CDR3: CANRGGESSPLHF. DNA for the CDR3: TGTGCCAACCGGGGGGGGGAGAGTTCACCCCTCCACTTT.

The rearrangement joins TRBV7-8 to TRBJ1-4, with D maybe TRBD1 (6 bases). Germline assignment: CDR1 SGHVS and CDR2 FQNEAQ. CDR3 length: 18 amino acids. Trimming stripped 4 bases from V and 0 bases from J, with 18 bases between. The CDR3 spells CASSSVKGQITTNEKLFF. CDR3 DNA sequence: TGTGCCAGCAGCTCCGTAAAGGGACAAATAACAACTAATGAAAAACTGTTTTTT.

This clone has just one count. J is TRBJ1-5 and V is TRBV19; D is perhaps TRBD1 (5 bases). Germline CDR1 reads LNHDA; CDR2 reads SQIVND (reference sequence). Deletions cut 4 bases from V and 0 bases from J, with 19 bases between. This CDR3 is 18 amino acids long. The CDR3 bases are TGTGCCAGTAGTACAAATGACAGAGGGATTTATAGCAATCAGCCCCAGCATTTT. Amino acids: CASSTNDRGIYSNQPQHF.

V usage is TRBV5-4 and J usage is TRBJ2-7, with 9 bases identical to TRBD1. The CDR3 length is 13 residues. Per the germline V gene, CDR1 is SGHNT and CDR2 is YYREEE (reference sequence). V lost 4 bases, J lost 1 base, and 0 bases stayed unmatched. The CDR3 DNA reads as TGTGCCAGCAGCGGACAGGGGTCCTACGAGCAGTACTTC. Amino acids: CASSGQGSYEQYF.

This sequence joins TRBV3-1 (or the pseudogene TRBV3-2) and TRBJ1-6; TRBD1 is a possible D gene (5 bases). Between the trimmed V and J ends, which lost 3 bases and 14 bases, there was a span of 11 bases. The CDR3 has 12 residues. Germline V gene sequence: CDR1 LGHDT, CDR2 YNNKEL (reference sequence). The DNA for the CDR3 is TGTGCCAGCAGCCACGAGGGGTGGACCCTCCACTTT. It yields the protein CASSHEGWTLHF.

The J gene is TRBJ1-1, the V gene TRBV7-9, with D uncertain. CDR3 length: 14 residues. Germline lookup yields CDR1 SEHNR and CDR2 FQNEAQ (reference sequence). Deletions cut 1 base from V and 3 bases from J, with 9 bases between. Here the CDR3 DNA reads TGTGCCAGCAGCTTAGTATGGGGAGACACTGAAGCTTTCTTT. This sequence encodes CASSLVWGDTEAFF.